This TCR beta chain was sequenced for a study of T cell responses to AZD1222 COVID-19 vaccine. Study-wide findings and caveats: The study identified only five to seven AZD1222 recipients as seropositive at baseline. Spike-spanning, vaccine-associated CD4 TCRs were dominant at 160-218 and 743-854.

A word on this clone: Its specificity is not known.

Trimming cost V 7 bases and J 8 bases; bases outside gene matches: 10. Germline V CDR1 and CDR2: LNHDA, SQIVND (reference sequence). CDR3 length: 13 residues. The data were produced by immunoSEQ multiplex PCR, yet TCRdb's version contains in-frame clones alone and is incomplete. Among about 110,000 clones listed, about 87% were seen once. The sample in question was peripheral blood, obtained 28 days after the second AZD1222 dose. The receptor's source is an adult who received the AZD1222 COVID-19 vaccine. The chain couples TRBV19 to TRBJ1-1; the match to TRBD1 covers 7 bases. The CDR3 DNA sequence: TGTGCCAGTACCCACAGGGGATTCTGGGAAGCTTTCTTT. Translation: CASTHRGFWEAFF.